The text below deals with one TCR beta chain. Its antigen target is currently unknown. The record has no base qualities; no much larger clone is one base away. Systemically healthy Caucasian individuals from Russia, some 38 in total and aged 6 to 90 years, were included as donors. Each donor gave about 9.2 milliliters of peripheral blood, drawn into EDTA-treated Vacutainer tubes. PBMCs were isolated by Ficoll-Paque density-gradient centrifugation, with at least 6 million obtained per sample. Trizol reagent was used to extract total RNA from the PBMCs, yielding at least 5 micrograms per sample. For every donor, flow cytometry on a PBMC aliquot measured the percentage of naive CD45RAhigh/CD27high T cells. The data belong to a study of blood T cells in healthy people across ages (dated by TCRdb to 2015 to 2017). Regarding the complete study: Template switching captured roughly one uniquely barcoded TCR beta cDNA molecule per two T cells in model experiments. To track age-related changes in TCR beta repertoire diversity, the study relied on deep sequencing normalized with unique cDNA molecular identifiers. Four age groups were formed from the donors: young (average about 16 years), middle-aged (approximately 42), aged (roughly 58) and long-lived (approximately 80). To avoid experimental bias, donors of different ages were spread randomly across the sequencing lanes. Using the same blood draw, the study looked at two additional independent replicas of 1 million unique cDNA reads for two donors, one aged 18 to 30 and the other aged 80 or older.

From the cysteine through the phenylalanine, the CDR3 covers 15 amino acids. Only CDR3 DNA remains: 45 bases, in frame from the first base. Sequences SNHLY (CDR1) and FYNNEI (CDR2) are obtained from the germline V gene. Between the V and J ends, shortened by 7 bases and 0 bases respectively, the junction contains 14 bases. The study at large found these results: Conclusive comparison of naive and antigen-experienced compartments was prevented by the profiling of bulk unsorted PBMCs. Compared with the aged group, the long-lived group had more naive CD4+ T cells, fewer expanded clones and increased TCR diversity, a pattern suggesting age selection. Estimates of total diversity from one million sequenced T cells were regarded as lower bounds and underestimates. The CMV infection status of donors was not known, potentially confounding age-related changes in expanded clonotypes. Observed TCR beta diversity per million T cells fell roughly linearly with age, and a significant reduction was already apparent by age around 40. A strong correlation was found between observed TCR beta diversity and the percentage of naive T cells measured by flow cytometry.

Preparation of the library involved 5' RACE. The sequencer listed for this sample is Illumina HiSeq 2500. The second PCR ran for about 6 to 12 cycles and used a J-beta primer mix along with a sample-barcoded 5' primer. Each TCR beta cDNA molecule received a unique molecular identifier from a template-switch 5' adaptor carrying 12 random nucleotides. Each sample yielded at least 3 million CDR3-containing paired-end reads. The Mint cDNA synthesis kit, primed by a TRBC-specific oligonucleotide, was used to synthesize first-strand cDNA from all RNA. Following uracil-DNA glycosylase treatment, a first 18-cycle PCR with universal primers M1SS and BC2_uni_R was performed on all cDNA. The published analysis was carried out like this. Each sample was normalized by randomly selecting 1 million high-quality reads, each carrying a distinct molecular identifier. Instead of being binned into consensus sequences, reads with shared molecular identifiers were discarded. MiTCR, with a Q25 quality threshold and the strictest error-elimination algorithm, was used for CDR3 identification, clonotype clustering and error correction. A nonparametric unseen species model with Euler transformation was used to estimate lower-bound total TCR beta diversity. Through fastp at Q25 and MiXCR, TCRdb rebuilt clones from the public reads, retaining in-frame beta chains. Each entry is one CDR3 protein sequence, shown with its most common DNA and genes. The V and J calls shown here were made by TCRdb, not taken from the authors' results. The sample table lists about 1.7 million distinct CDR3 sequences, about 28% of them with a count of one. Of the sample, approximately 7.7% is held by the ten largest clones.

This sequence was found in a woman in her twenties or thirties in good health. Sequencing input: blood. The receptor chain draws on TRBV2 and TRBJ2-3; the best D guess is TRBD1, with 5 bases matching. The nucleotides read TGTGCCAGCATTCGGACACAGGCTAGCACAGATACGCAGTATTTT. The translation is CASIRTQASTDTQYF.